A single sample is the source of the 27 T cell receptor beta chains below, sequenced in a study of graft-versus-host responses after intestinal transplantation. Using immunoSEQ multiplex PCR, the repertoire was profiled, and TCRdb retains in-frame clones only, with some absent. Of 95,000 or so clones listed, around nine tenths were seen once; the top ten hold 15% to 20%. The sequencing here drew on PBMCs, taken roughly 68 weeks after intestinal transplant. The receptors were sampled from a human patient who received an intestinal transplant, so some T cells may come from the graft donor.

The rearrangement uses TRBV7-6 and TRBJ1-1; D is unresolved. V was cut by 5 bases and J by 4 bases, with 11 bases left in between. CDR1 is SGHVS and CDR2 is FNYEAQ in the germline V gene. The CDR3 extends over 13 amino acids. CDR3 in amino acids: CASSVGWSTEAFF. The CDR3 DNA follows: TGTGCCAGCAGCGTCGGTTGGAGCACTGAAGCTTTCTTT.

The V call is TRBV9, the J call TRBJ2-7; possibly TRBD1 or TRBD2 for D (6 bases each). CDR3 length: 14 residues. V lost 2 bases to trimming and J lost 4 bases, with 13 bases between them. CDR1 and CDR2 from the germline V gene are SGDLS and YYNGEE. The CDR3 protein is CASSVGGSGYEQYF. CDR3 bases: TGTGCCAGCAGCGTCGGGGGCAGTGGGTACGAGCAGTACTTC.

This chain's CDR3 is CASSLVWGSGNTIYF. As DNA, the CDR3 is TGTGCCAGCAGCTTAGTTTGGGGTTCCGGAAACACCATATATTTT. J is TRBJ1-3 and V is TRBV7-9; unclear D gene. Germline-derived CDR1 and CDR2 are SEHNR and FQNEAQ (reference sequence). With 1 base removed from V and 4 bases from J, the gap between germline ends came to 11 bases. The CDR3 has 15 amino acids.

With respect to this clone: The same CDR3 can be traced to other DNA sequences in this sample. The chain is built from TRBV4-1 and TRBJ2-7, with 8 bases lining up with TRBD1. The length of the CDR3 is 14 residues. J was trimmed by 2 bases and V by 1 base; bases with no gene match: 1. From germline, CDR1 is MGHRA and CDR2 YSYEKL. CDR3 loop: CASSQGTGTYEQYF. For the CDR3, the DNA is TGCGCCAGCAGCCAAGGGACAGGGACCTACGAGCAGTACTTC.

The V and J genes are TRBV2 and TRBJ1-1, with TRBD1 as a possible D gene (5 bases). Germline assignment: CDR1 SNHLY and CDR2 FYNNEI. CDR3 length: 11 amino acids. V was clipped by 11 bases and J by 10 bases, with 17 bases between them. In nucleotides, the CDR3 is TGTGCCGGAGGGTATGGGGCGATAGCTTTCTTT. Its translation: CAGGYGAIAFF.

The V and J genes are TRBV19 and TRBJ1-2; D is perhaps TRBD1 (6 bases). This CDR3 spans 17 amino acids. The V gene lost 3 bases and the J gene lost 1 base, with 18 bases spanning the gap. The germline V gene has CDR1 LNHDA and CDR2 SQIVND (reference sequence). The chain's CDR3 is CASSMGAGIGGNYGYTF. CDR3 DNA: TGTGCCAGTAGTATGGGGGCAGGGATTGGAGGTAACTATGGCTACACCTTC.

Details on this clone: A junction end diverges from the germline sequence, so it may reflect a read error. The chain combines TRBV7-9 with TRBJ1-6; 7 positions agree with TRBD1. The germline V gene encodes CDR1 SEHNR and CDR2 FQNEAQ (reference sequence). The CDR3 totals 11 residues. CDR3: CASTDRDSLVF. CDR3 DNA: TGTGCCAGCACCGACCGGGACAGCCTTGTCTTT.

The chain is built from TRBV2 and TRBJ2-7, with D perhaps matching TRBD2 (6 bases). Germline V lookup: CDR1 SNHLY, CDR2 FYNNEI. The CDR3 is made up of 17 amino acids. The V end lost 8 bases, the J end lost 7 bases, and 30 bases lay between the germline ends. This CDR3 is CASLSGVWAGPVSEQYF. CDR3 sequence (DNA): TGTGCCAGCCTCTCTGGGGTCTGGGCGGGGCCAGTGAGTGAGCAGTACTTC.

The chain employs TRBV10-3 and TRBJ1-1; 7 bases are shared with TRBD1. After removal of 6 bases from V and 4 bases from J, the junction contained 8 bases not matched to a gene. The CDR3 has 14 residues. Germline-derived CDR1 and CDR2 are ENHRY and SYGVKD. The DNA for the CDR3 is TGTGCCATCAGGAGGACAGGAACGGGCACTGAAGCTTTCTTT. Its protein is CAIRRTGTGTEAFF.

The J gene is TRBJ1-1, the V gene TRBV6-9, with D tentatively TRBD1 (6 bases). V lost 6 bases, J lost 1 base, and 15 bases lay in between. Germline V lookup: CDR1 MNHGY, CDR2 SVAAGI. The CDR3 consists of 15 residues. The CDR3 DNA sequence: TGTGCCAGCAGCCAACAGGGTTGGGAGAACACTGAAGCTTTCTTT. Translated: CASSQQGWENTEAFF.

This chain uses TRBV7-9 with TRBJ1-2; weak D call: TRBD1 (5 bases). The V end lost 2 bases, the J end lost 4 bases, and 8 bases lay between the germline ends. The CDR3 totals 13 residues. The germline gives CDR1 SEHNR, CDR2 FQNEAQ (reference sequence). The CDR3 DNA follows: TGTGCCAGCAGCTTACAGACAGCCTATGGCTACACCTTC. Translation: CASSLQTAYGYTF.

CDR3 protein: CASSNHSTANTEAFF. CDR3 nucleotide sequence: TGTGCCAGCAGCAACCACTCGACAGCGAACACTGAAGCTTTCTTT. This chain connects TRBV9 to TRBJ1-1; tentative D call: TRBD1 (5 bases). The germline CDR1 and CDR2 sequences are SGDLS and YYNGEE. The V end lost 4 bases, the J end lost 1 base, and 14 bases lay between the germline ends. The CDR3 has 15 amino acids.

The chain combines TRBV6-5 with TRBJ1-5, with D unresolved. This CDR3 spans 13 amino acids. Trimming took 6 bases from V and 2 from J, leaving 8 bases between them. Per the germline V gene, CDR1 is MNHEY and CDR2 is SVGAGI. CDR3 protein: CASRPLGNQPQHF. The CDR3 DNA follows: TGTGCCAGCAGGCCCCTGGGCAATCAGCCCCAGCATTTT.

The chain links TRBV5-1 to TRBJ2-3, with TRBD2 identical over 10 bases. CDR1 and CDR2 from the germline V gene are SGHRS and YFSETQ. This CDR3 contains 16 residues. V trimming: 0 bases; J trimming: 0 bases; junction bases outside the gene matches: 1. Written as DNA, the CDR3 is TGCGCCAGCAGCTTGGGGACTAGCGGAAGCACAGATACGCAGTATTTT. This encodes CASSLGTSGSTDTQYF.

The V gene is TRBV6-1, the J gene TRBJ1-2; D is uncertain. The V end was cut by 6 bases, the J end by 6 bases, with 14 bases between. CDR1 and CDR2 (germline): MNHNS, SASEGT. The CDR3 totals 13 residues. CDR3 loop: CASREQGRDGYTF. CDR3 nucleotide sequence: TGTGCCAGCAGAGAACAAGGACGGGATGGCTACACCTTC.

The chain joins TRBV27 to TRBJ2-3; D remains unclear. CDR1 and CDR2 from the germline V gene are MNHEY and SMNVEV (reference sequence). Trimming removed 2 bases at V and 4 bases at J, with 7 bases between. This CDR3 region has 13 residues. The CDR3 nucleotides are TGTGCCAGCAGTTTAGTCGTCGCAGATACGCAGTATTTT. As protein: CASSLVVADTQYF.

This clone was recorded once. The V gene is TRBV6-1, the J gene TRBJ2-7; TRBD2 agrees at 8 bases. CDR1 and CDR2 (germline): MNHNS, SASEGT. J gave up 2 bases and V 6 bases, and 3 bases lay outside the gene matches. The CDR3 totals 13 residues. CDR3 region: CASREGLAYEQYF. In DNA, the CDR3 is TGTGCCAGCAGGGAGGGACTAGCCTACGAGCAGTACTTC.

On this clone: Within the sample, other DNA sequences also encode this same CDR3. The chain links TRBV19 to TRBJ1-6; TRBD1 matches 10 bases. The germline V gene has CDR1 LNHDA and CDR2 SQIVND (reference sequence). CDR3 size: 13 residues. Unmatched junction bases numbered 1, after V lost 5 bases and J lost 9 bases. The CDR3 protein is CASSRDRGSPLHF. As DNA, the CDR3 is TGTGCCAGTAGTCGGGACAGGGGTTCACCCCTCCACTTT.

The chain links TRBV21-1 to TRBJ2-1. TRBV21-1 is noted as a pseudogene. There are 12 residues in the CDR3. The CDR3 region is CASSKRDNEQFF. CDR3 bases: TGTGCCAGCAGCAAAAGGGACAATGAGCAGTTCTTC.

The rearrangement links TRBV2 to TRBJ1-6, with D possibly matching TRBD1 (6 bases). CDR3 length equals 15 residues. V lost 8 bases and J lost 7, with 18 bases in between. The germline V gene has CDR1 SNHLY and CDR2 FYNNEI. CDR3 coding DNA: TGTGCCAGCCTCGCGGACAGCGGGGGGAATTCACCCCTCCACTTT. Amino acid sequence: CASLADSGGNSPLHF.

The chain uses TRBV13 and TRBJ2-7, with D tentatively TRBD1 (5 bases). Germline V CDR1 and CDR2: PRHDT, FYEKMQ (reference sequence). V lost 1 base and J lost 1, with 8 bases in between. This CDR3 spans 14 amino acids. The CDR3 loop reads CASSLARVSYEQYF. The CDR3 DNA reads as TGTGCCAGCAGCTTAGCCAGGGTTTCCTACGAGCAGTACTTC.

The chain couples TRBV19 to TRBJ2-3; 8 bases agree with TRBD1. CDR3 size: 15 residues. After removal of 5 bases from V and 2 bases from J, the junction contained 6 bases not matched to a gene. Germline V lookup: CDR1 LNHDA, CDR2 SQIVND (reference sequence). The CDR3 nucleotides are TGTGCCAGTAGTTCAAGACAGGGGTACACAGATACGCAGTATTTT. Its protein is CASSSRQGYTDTQYF.

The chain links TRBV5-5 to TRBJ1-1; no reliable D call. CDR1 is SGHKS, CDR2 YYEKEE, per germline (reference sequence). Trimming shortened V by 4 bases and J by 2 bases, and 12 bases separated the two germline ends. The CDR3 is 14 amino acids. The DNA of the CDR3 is TGTGCCAGCAGCCCCCAAACCAAAAACACTGAAGCTTTCTTT. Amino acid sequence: CASSPQTKNTEAFF. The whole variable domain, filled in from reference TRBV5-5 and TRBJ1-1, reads DAGVTQSPTHLIKTRGQQVTLRCSPISGHKSVSWYQQVLGQGPQFIFQYYEKEERGRGNFPDRFSARQFPNYSSELNVNALLLGDSALYLCASSPQTKNTEAFFGQGTRLTVV.

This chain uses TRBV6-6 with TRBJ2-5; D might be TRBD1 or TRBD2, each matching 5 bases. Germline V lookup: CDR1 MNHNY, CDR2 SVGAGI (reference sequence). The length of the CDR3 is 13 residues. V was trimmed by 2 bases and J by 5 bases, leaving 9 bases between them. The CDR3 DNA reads TGTGCCAGCAGTTACATCGAGGGGGAGACCCAGTACTTC. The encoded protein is CASSYIEGETQYF.

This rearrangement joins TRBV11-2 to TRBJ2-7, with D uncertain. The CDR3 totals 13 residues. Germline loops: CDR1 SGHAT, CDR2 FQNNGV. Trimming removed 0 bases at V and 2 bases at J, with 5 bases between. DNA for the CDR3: TGTGCCAGCAGCTTAGACAGAGCCTACGAGCAGTACTTC. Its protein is CASSLDRAYEQYF.

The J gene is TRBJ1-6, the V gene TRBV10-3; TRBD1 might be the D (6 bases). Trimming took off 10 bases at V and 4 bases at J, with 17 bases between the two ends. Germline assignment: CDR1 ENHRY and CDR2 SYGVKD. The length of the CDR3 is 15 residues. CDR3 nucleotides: TGTGCCACCACATCCCCGGACAGATATAATTCACCCCTCCACTTT. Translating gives CATTSPDRYNSPLHF.

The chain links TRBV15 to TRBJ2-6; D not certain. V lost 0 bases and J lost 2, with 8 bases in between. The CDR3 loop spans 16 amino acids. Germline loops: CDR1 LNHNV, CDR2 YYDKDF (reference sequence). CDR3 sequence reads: CATSRDGVAGANVLTF. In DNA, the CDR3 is TGTGCCACCAGCAGAGATGGGGTGGCTGGGGCCAACGTCCTGACTTTC.